The 26 T cell receptor beta chains below were found in one sample sequenced in a study of blood T cells in healthy people across ages. The use of a sample-barcoded 5' primer and a J-beta primer mix characterized a second PCR of roughly 6 to 11 cycles. TCRdb itself ran the 5' RACE reads through MiXCR, one entry per CDR3 protein. The sample includes 750,000 to 950,000 distinct CDR3 sequences, 53% of them seen just once. Sample: blood. These receptors all stem from a man of 80 years or more in good health.

The chain employs TRBV12-3 or TRBV12-4 and TRBJ1-2; no clear D gene. The V end was cut by 3 bases, the J end by 6 bases, with 5 bases between. This CDR3 spans 11 amino acids. CDR3 in amino acids: CASSFGNGYTF. CDR3 nucleotide sequence: TGTGCCAGCAGTTTCGGCAATGGCTACACCTTC.

The J gene is TRBJ2-1, the V gene TRBV6-2 or TRBV6-3, with 12 positions matching TRBD2. The CDR3 length is 16 residues. Germline V gene sequence: CDR1 MNHEY, CDR2 SVGEGT. With 2 bases clipped from V and 6 bases from J, the junction kept 5 bases outside the gene matches. The CDR3 DNA is TGTGCCAGCAGTTACGTGACTAGCGGGAGTAGCAATGAGCAGTTCTTC. It translates to CASSYVTSGSSNEQFF.

The chain links TRBV11-2 to TRBJ2-5, with D possibly being TRBD1 or TRBD2 (5 bases each). Germline CDR1 is SGHAT and CDR2 is FQNNGV. CDR3 size: 13 residues. The V gene lost 6 bases and the J gene lost 5 bases, with 13 bases spanning the gap. CDR3 nucleotides: TGTGCCAGCAGTTCGGACTGGGGGGAGACCCAGTACTTC. Translation: CASSSDWGETQYF.

This chain uses TRBV2 with TRBJ2-1, with a weak D call TRBD1 (5 bases). Germline V CDR1 and CDR2: SNHLY, FYNNEI. Trimming shortened V by 7 bases and J by 2 bases, and 15 bases separated the two germline ends. The CDR3 runs to 15 residues. CDR3 protein: CASNHGKTAYNEQFF. In DNA form, the CDR3 reads TGTGCCAGCAATCATGGGAAGACAGCCTACAATGAGCAGTTCTTC.

The genes are TRBV29-1 and TRBJ2-5; 9 nucleotides align to TRBD1. The better agreement between TRBJ2-7 and the DNA end casts doubt on the J call. CDR1 is SQVTM and CDR2 is ANQGSEA in the germline V gene. CDR3 length equals 15 residues. The CDR3, as DNA: TGCAGCGCTGGAACAGGGGGCGGTATGGTCTACGAGCAGTACTTC. Encoded protein: CSAGTGGGMVYEQYF.

V gene TRBV5-1 combines with J gene TRBJ2-7; D is perhaps TRBD1 (5 bases). The CDR3 length is 15 residues. V was clipped by 4 bases and J by 6 bases, with 20 bases between them. Germline loops: CDR1 SGHRS, CDR2 YFSETQ. The CDR3 is CASSRDLLRETEQYF. The CDR3 bases are TGCGCCAGCAGCAGAGACCTTCTCAGGGAAACCGAGCAGTACTTC. Using reference TRBV5-1 and TRBJ2-7 for the parts outside the CDR3, the full variable domain is KAGVTQTPRYLIKTRGQQVTLSCSPISGHRSVSWYQQTPGQGLQFLFEYFSETQRNKGNFPGRFSGRQFSNSRSEMNVSTLELGDSALYLCASSRDLLRETEQYFGPGTRLTVT.

The rearrangement links TRBV10-1 to TRBJ2-5, with D possibly being TRBD2 (5 bases). The CDR3 sequence is 14 residues long. V was pared by 6 bases and J by 11 bases, with 22 bases between. Germline assignment: CDR1 WNHNN and CDR2 SYGVQD (reference sequence). The CDR3, as DNA: TGCGCCAGCAGCCCCTCGGACTGGGCGGATGAGCAGTACTTC. Translating gives CASSPSDWADEQYF.

This clonotype was counted between two and nine times. V and J are TRBV20-1 and TRBJ1-1; possibly TRBD1 for D (5 bases). The CDR3 is 15 amino acids. The germline gives CDR1 DFQATT, CDR2 SNEGSKA (reference sequence). V lost 2 bases, J lost 0 bases, and 13 bases lay in between. The CDR3 spells CSARSPGGVNTEAFF. The CDR3 region has the DNA TGCAGTGCTAGATCACCGGGGGGGGTGAACACTGAAGCTTTCTTT.

The gene calls are TRBV5-1 and TRBJ2-5, with TRBD2 as a possible D gene (6 bases). Trimming cost V 0 bases and J 2 bases, with 17 bases left between them. The germline V gene encodes CDR1 SGHRS and CDR2 YFSETQ. The CDR3 sequence is 17 residues long. This chain's CDR3 is CASSLGAQAGPQETQYF. CDR3 DNA: TGCGCCAGCAGCTTGGGAGCCCAGGCGGGGCCACAAGAGACCCAGTACTTC.

A note on this clonotype: Being one base from a much bigger clone, this may be a read error. In nucleotides, the CDR3 is TGTGCCAGCAGCCCCAATCTAACCAAAAACATTCAGTACTTC. It is translated as CASSPNLTKNIQYF. This chain joins TRBV7-8 and TRBJ2-5, with D uncertain. TRBJ2-4 matches the DNA end more closely, so the J call is doubtful. The germline CDR1 and CDR2 sequences are SGHVS and FQNEAQ. This CDR3 comprises 14 residues.

The chain has TRBV2 and TRBJ2-3; D is undetermined. The CDR3 loop spans 13 amino acids. With 4 bases removed from V and 2 bases from J, the gap between germline ends came to 7 bases. CDR1 and CDR2 from the germline V gene are SNHLY and FYNNEI. For the CDR3, the DNA is TGTGCCAGCAGTGCAGATAACACAGATACGCAGTATTTT. Amino acids: CASSADNTDTQYF.

With regard to this clonotype: Being one base from a much bigger clone, this may be a read error. The V call is TRBV6-5, the J call TRBJ2-7, with 8 bases identical to TRBD2. V trimming: 6 bases; J trimming: 6 bases; junction bases outside the gene matches: 10. Germline lookup yields CDR1 MNHEY and CDR2 SVGAGI. This CDR3 contains 14 residues. This CDR3 is CASSARAGAAEQYF. The DNA of the CDR3 is TGTGCCAGCAGCGCACGAGCGGGAGCAGCCGAGCAGTACTTC.

With regard to this clonotype: At one end the junction does not follow the germline gene, possibly because of a read error. The chain recombines TRBV5-6 with TRBJ2-3; 9 bases line up with TRBD2. The CDR3 loop spans 15 amino acids. Germline V gene sequence: CDR1 SGHDT, CDR2 YYEEEE. The CDR3 nucleotides read TGTGCCGGCAGCCGGAGGGGACTAGCATCAGATACGCAGTATTTT. This encodes CAGSRRGLASDTQYF.

This clonotype was observed a few times. The chain has TRBV10-3 and TRBJ2-7; TRBD1 might be the D (6 bases). Per the germline V gene, CDR1 is ENHRY and CDR2 is SYGVKD. V was trimmed by 7 bases and J by 3 bases, leaving 7 bases between them. This CDR3 spans 11 amino acids. CDR3: CAITDSYEQYF. CDR3 nucleotides: TGTGCCATCACGGACAGCTACGAGCAGTACTTC.

This clonotype was recorded a few times. The chain uses TRBV3-1 and TRBJ2-6, with D possibly being TRBD1 or TRBD2 (6 bases each). This CDR3 contains 15 residues. V shed 4 bases and J shed 4 bases, with 11 bases lying between them. Germline CDR1 LGHDT, CDR2 YNNKEL (reference sequence). CDR3 amino acids: CASSPLGGGANVLTF. CDR3 DNA: TGTGCCAGCAGCCCGCTGGGGGGCGGGGCCAACGTCCTGACTTTC.

The chain carries TRBV7-8 and TRBJ2-7, with 12 bases lining up with TRBD2. The CDR3 contains 15 residues. The germline V gene encodes CDR1 SGHVS and CDR2 FQNEAQ. The V gene end was trimmed by 4 bases and the J gene end by 0 bases; junction bases not matched to a gene: 1. The chain's CDR3 is CASSWGLAGSYEQYF. CDR3 nucleotides: TGTGCCAGCAGCTGGGGACTAGCGGGCTCCTACGAGCAGTACTTC.

This clonotype has ten or more counts. The chain joins TRBV29-1 to TRBJ2-4, with D unclear. The CDR3 length is 13 residues. Trimming pared 6 bases from V and 0 bases from J, leaving 9 bases between. Germline CDR1 SQVTM, CDR2 ANQGSEA. CDR3: CSVAAVAKNIQYF. The CDR3 DNA is TGCAGCGTGGCGGCGGTAGCCAAAAACATTCAGTACTTC.

This clonotype was recorded a few times. This sequence joins TRBV5-1 and TRBJ1-2; 8 bases are a match to TRBD1. Trimming cost V 4 bases and J 2 bases; bases outside gene matches: 4. Germline assignment: CDR1 SGHRS and CDR2 YFSETQ. The CDR3 runs 14 residues. CDR3 nucleotides: TGCGCCAGCAGCCGGACAGGGTCAAACTATGGCTACACCTTC. Translated: CASSRTGSNYGYTF. The full variable domain, its missing parts supplied by reference TRBV5-1 and TRBJ1-2, is KAGVTQTPRYLIKTRGQQVTLSCSPISGHRSVSWYQQTPGQGLQFLFEYFSETQRNKGNFPGRFSGRQFSNSRSEMNVSTLELGDSALYLCASSRTGSNYGYTFGSGTRLTVV.

This clonotype has a handful of counts. This chain joins TRBV29-1 and TRBJ2-5; 7 bases map to TRBD1. Unmatched junction bases numbered 16, after V lost 7 bases and J lost 11 bases. Per germline, CDR1 SQVTM and CDR2 ANQGSEA. The CDR3 runs to 13 residues. The CDR3 DNA reads as TGCAGCGCTACCGACAGGGTTGACAATGAGCAGTACTTC. As protein: CSATDRVDNEQYF.

This clonotype was detected many times. The gene calls are TRBV3-1 and TRBJ1-2; 7 bases fit TRBD1. The germline V gene has CDR1 LGHDT and CDR2 YNNKEL (reference sequence). Trimming at V came to 4 bases and at J to 4 bases, leaving 9 bases not matched to a gene. The length of the CDR3 is 15 residues. For the CDR3, the DNA is TGTGCCAGCAGCCCGGGACAGCCAGGGTCCTATGGCTACACCTTC. Translated: CASSPGQPGSYGYTF.

This chain joins TRBV2 and TRBJ1-3, with D unresolved. The CDR3 is made up of 14 amino acids. Germline lookup yields CDR1 SNHLY and CDR2 FYNNEI. Between the trimmed V and J ends, which lost 7 bases and 0 bases, there was a span of 10 bases. In nucleotides, the CDR3 is TGTGCCAGCAAAACACCCAACTCTGGAAACACCATATATTTT. The encoded protein is CASKTPNSGNTIYF.

This chain connects TRBV20-1 to TRBJ2-7; 7 bases are a match to TRBD1. Germline V lookup: CDR1 DFQATT, CDR2 SNEGSKA (reference sequence). This CDR3 has 14 amino acids. Losses at the gene ends were 2 bases for V and 1 base for J; bases not matched to a gene: 5. This chain's CDR3 is CSARNRDRSYEQYF. CDR3 bases: TGCAGTGCTAGAAACCGGGACAGATCCTACGAGCAGTACTTC.

The V and J genes are TRBV2 and TRBJ2-5; TRBD1 matches 7 bases. Germline values: CDR1 SNHLY, CDR2 FYNNEI. This CDR3 region has 14 residues. With 8 bases clipped from V and 1 base from J, the junction kept 7 bases outside the gene matches. The CDR3 DNA is TGTGCCAGCCGATCACAGGGGTTCCAAGAGACCCAGTACTTC. Protein sequence: CASRSQGFQETQYF.

This clonotype has only a few counts. V gene TRBV2 combines with J gene TRBJ2-1, with 11 nucleotides matching TRBD2. The germline CDR1 and CDR2 sequences are SNHLY and FYNNEI. V lost 6 bases to trimming and J lost 5 bases; unmatched junction nucleotides: 6. The CDR3 length is 15 residues. The CDR3 DNA reads TGTGCCAGCAGCAAACTAGCGGGAGCTAACAATGAGCAGTTCTTC. Its protein is CASSKLAGANNEQFF.

This clonotype was detected a few times. The gene calls are TRBV7-6 and TRBJ2-6; no definite D call. The CDR3 totals 15 residues. V was pared by 3 bases and J by 0 bases, with 6 bases between. The germline V gene encodes CDR1 SGHVS and CDR2 FNYEAQ. In DNA form, the CDR3 reads TGTGCCAGCAGCTTCATCCGCTCTGGGGCCAACGTCCTGACTTTC. Translated, it gives CASSFIRSGANVLTF.

This clonotype appeared a few times. This rearrangement joins TRBV20-1 to TRBJ1-2; tentatively, D is TRBD1 (6 bases). The length of the CDR3 is 12 residues. V gave up 6 bases and J gave up 8 bases, with 16 bases separating them. Per germline, CDR1 DFQATT and CDR2 SNEGSKA (reference sequence). This CDR3 reads CSAYSDGGGYTF. The CDR3 coding sequence is TGCAGTGCCTACTCGGACGGGGGCGGCTACACCTTC.